This T cell receptor (beta chain) was profiled in a study of tumor and adjacent non-tumor tissue in lung cancer (dated by TCRdb to about 2018). Notes on the research overall: Patients with adenocarcinoma (about 12), squamous cell carcinoma (2) and small cell lung cancer (1) were included in the cohort. The study compared bulk TCRbeta repertoires between lung tumor tissue and matched distant non-tumor lung tissue from 15 or so lung cancer patients. The roughly 15 enrolled patients, of whom roughly 10 were men and 5 were women, were aged 31 to 76 years and were diagnosed with TNM stage I to III disease. Over 25 paired specimens, one tumor and one normal lung sample per patient, were profiled by TCRbeta CDR3 sequencing. Sequencing generated a total of roughly 130 million productive TCRbeta reads, averaging about 4.17 million reads per sample. The paper's findings and limits, for the study overall: Neither the sequencing platform nor unique molecular identifiers are named or mentioned anywhere in the methods. Only around 14 patients were in the cohort, and the authors stated that larger samples and more detailed clinical data are needed. A significantly larger cumulative share of the repertoire was made up by the top 100 clones in normal lung than in tumor tissue. Because peripheral blood was not sequenced, the blood TCRbeta repertoires of the lung cancer patients in the study went unexamined. TCR diversity (inverse Simpson) was significantly higher in tumor than in normal lung tissue (around 460 vs 160, P = 0.0075, Mann-Whitney U test). Significantly higher TCR diversity was found in younger patients, and higher tumor TCR diversity was associated with shorter overall and disease-free survival.

The CDR3 has 13 amino acids, counting the end cysteine and phenylalanine. Just CDR3 DNA is preserved here, 39 bases in frame from base 1. For CDR1 and CDR2, the germline V gene lists SGHRS and YFSETQ. V is pared back by 4 bases and J by 6 bases, with 11 bases lying between the germline termini. RNA was isolated from bulk unsorted tissue, and RNA quality was assessed with a NanoDrop ND-1000 and an Agilent 2100. Distant non-tumor tissue taken more than 3 cm from the tumor edge was used as the normal lung sample. Newly diagnosed lung cancer patients without prior chemotherapy who had been admitted for thoracic surgery in China between August and November 2014 were enrolled as donors. Anyone who had undergone radiotherapy or chemotherapy before, or who had another cancer at the same time, was left out of the study. Pieces of surgical tissue measuring about 1-2.1 cm3 were kept in RNAlater solution and held at -80 degrees C until needed.

The receptor library was made with multiplex PCR. Sequencing took place on an Illumina HiSeq 2500. TCRbeta libraries were constructed through three rounds of nested PCR with primers (Table S4) according to protocols adapted from ARM-PCR. Before sequencing, PCR products of 200-500 bp were excised from the gel and purified with the QIAquick gel extraction kit. In the authors' own workflow: Reads were cleaned with Trimmomatic, merged with FLASH into complete CDR3 sequences, and assigned to V(D)J germline segments with MiTCR. Clonal diversity was calculated as the inverse Simpson's index using VDJtools. In-frame sequences lacking a premature stop codon were counted as productive reads. The public sequencing data were trimmed at Q25 with fastp and processed into clonotypes with MiXCR by TCRdb, which kept only in-frame beta chains. Identical CDR3 protein sequences are pooled into one entry, listed with their most common genes and DNA. The V and J calls shown here were made by TCRdb, not taken from the authors' results. Recorded for this sample are about 100,000 distinct CDR3 sequences; 65% of them occurred a single time. The ten largest make up around a fifth of the sample.

As to this clonotype: The specificity of this receptor is unknown. No much larger clone is present one base from it, and per-base qualities are unavailable.

Sequenced material: distant non-tumor lung tissue. The receptor was isolated from a man aged 25-40 years with non-small cell lung cancer. This sequence uses TRBV5-1 and TRBJ1-5, with TRBD1 tentatively as D gene (6 bases match). The nucleotide sequence reads TGCGCCAGCAGCCTGGTCAGGGGTCAGCCCCAGCATTTT. Its product reads: CASSLVRGQPQHF. Supplemented by the reference TRBV5-1 and TRBJ1-5 proteins around the CDR3, the complete variable domain is KAGVTQTPRYLIKTRGQQVTLSCSPISGHRSVSWYQQTPGQGLQFLFEYFSETQRNKGNFPGRFSGRQFSNSRSEMNVSTLELGDSALYLCASSLVRGQPQHFGDGTRLSIL.